One and the same sample provided the 27 T cell receptor beta chains below, sequenced in a study of blood T cell repertoires in COVID-19. Sequencing used immunoSEQ multiplex PCR; TCRdb keeps in-frame clones, though not all of them. The sample has 120,000 to 150,000 clones; 80% to 90% are singletons. Sequencing was carried out using peripheral blood. The receptors derive from a woman in her fifties or sixties with active COVID-19.

V and J are TRBV20-1 and TRBJ2-7, with D unresolved. The germline CDR1 and CDR2 sequences are DFQATT and SNEGSKA (reference sequence). The germline V and J ends were trimmed by 3 bases and 1 base, with 13 bases remaining between them. CDR3 size: 14 residues. CDR3 coding DNA: TGCAGTGCTAGTTGGGCAGGTTATTCCTACGAGCAGTACTTC. It codes for CSASWAGYSYEQYF.

This rearrangement joins TRBV28 to TRBJ2-7; D uncertain. V was cut by 6 bases and J by 0 bases, with 12 bases left in between. CDR1 MDHEN and CDR2 SYDVKM come from the germline V gene. CDR3 length: 14 amino acids. The CDR3 reads CASRLGRFSYEQYF. CDR3 sequence (DNA): TGTGCCAGCAGGTTAGGGCGATTCTCCTACGAGCAGTACTTC.

The chain uses TRBV3-1 (or the pseudogene TRBV3-2) and TRBJ2-2, with TRBD2 matching 7 bases. This CDR3 is 18 amino acids long. The germline V gene has CDR1 LGHDT and CDR2 YNNKEL (reference sequence). Trimming removed 2 bases from V and 7 bases from J; junction bases left unmatched: 16. CDR3 sequence: CASSQRIGGRAEGGELFF. For the CDR3, the DNA is TGTGCCAGCAGCCAACGAATTGGGGGGAGGGCCGAAGGCGGGGAGCTGTTTTTT.

There are a few counts of this clone. The chain employs TRBV7-2 and TRBJ2-7, with TRBD1 matching 7 bases. Trimming removed 8 bases from V and 2 bases from J; junction bases left unmatched: 6. The germline gives CDR1 SGHTA, CDR2 FQGNSA. This CDR3 is 13 amino acids long. CDR3 sequence (DNA): TGTGCCAGCTATATACAGGGGACCTACGAGCAGTACTTC. Translating gives CASYIQGTYEQYF. Full variable domain (remainder filled in from reference TRBV7-2 and TRBJ2-7): GAGVSQSPSNKVTEKGKDVELRCDPISGHTALYWYRQSLGQGLEFLIYFQGNSAPDKSGLPSDRFSAERTGGSVSTLTIQRTQQEDSAVYLCASYIQGTYEQYFGPGTRLTVT.

The rearrangement links TRBV30 to TRBJ2-6; 8 positions agree with TRBD1. CDR1 and CDR2 from the germline V gene are GTSNPN and SVGIG (reference sequence). The CDR3 runs to 15 residues. Trimming cost V 7 bases and J 2 bases; bases outside gene matches: 7. Here the CDR3 reads CAFNQGAAGANVLTF. As DNA, the CDR3 is TGTGCCTTCAATCAGGGGGCTGCTGGGGCCAACGTCCTGACTTTC.

The chain uses TRBV7-3 and TRBJ2-6, with D perhaps matching TRBD2 (6 bases). This CDR3 has 18 residues. CDR1 and CDR2 (germline): SGHTA, FQGTGA. The ends were cut back, 0 bases at V and 0 bases at J, with 12 bases in the middle. CDR3 coding DNA: TGTGCCAGCAGCTTAACAGGGACTGTGAACTCTGGGGCCAACGTCCTGACTTTC. Translated, it gives CASSLTGTVNSGANVLTF.

V is TRBV10-3 and J is TRBJ2-2, with 11 bases that match TRBD2. There are 14 residues in the CDR3. Germline CDR1 reads ENHRY; CDR2 reads SYGVKD. V gave up 8 bases and J gave up 4 bases; unmatched junction bases: 3. This CDR3 reads CAIGTSGGTGELFF. The DNA for the CDR3 is TGTGCCATCGGGACTAGCGGCGGCACCGGGGAGCTGTTTTTT.

CDR3 in DNA: TGTGCCAGCTTTTGGGCGGGAGGACCTCCTACCTACAATGAGCAGTTCTTC. Protein: CASFWAGGPPTYNEQFF. The genes are TRBV9 and TRBJ2-1, with TRBD2 matching 8 bases. Trimming took 7 bases from V and 2 from J; bases not matched to a gene: 14. The V gene's germline CDR1 is SGDLS and CDR2 YYNGEE. The length of the CDR3 is 17 residues.

The chain carries TRBV18 and TRBJ2-3; TRBD2 aligns across 7 bases. The CDR3 runs 16 residues. V shed 3 bases and J 0 bases; nucleotides not matched to a gene: 6. Germline lookup yields CDR1 KGHSH and CDR2 LQKENI. CDR3 nucleotides: TGTGCCAGCTCACCTCAAGCTAGCGGAAGCACAGATACGCAGTATTTT. Amino acids: CASSPQASGSTDTQYF.

This sequence joins TRBV30 and TRBJ1-3, with D hard to call. The germline V gene has CDR1 GTSNPN and CDR2 SVGIG (reference sequence). Trimming stripped 2 bases from V and 2 bases from J, with 4 bases between. CDR3 length: 12 amino acids. This chain's CDR3 is CAWSKPGNTIYF. The CDR3 DNA reads as TGTGCCTGGAGTAAGCCTGGAAACACCATATATTTT.

The CDR3 region has the DNA TGTGCCAGCAGCAAGACAGTATTGAATTCACCCCTCCACTTT. Protein sequence: CASSKTVLNSPLHF. The rearrangement links TRBV11-2 to TRBJ1-6; tentative D call: TRBD1 (5 bases). The CDR3 contains 14 residues. The germline V gene has CDR1 SGHAT and CDR2 FQNNGV. Trimming cost V 5 bases and J 7 bases, with 12 bases left between them.

This clone was seen only once. V usage is TRBV27 and J usage is TRBJ2-3; a weak D match, TRBD2 (6 bases). This CDR3 contains 17 residues. V dropped 7 bases and J dropped 2 bases, with 22 bases sitting between them. CDR1 is MNHEY, CDR2 SMNVEV, per germline (reference sequence). CDR3 sequence reads: CASTPTAAGLTTDTQYF. The DNA of the CDR3 is TGTGCCAGCACACCCACGGCCGCGGGACTCACCACAGATACGCAGTATTTT.

V is TRBV2 and J is TRBJ1-2; maybe TRBD1 (5 bases). Germline-derived CDR1 and CDR2 are SNHLY and FYNNEI. CDR3 size: 15 residues. Trimming removed 0 bases at V and 6 bases at J, with 14 bases between. As DNA, the CDR3 is TGTGCCAGCAGTGAAGCGCATCAGGGCTCCCATGGCTACACCTTC. Protein: CASSEAHQGSHGYTF.

The J gene is TRBJ1-3, the V gene TRBV7-9; maybe TRBD1 (5 bases). CDR1 and CDR2 (germline): SEHNR, FQNEAQ (reference sequence). The CDR3 has 16 residues. The V gene lost 3 bases and the J gene lost 0 bases, with 12 bases spanning the gap. The CDR3 coding sequence is TGTGCCAGCAGCTTGGTTCGGGGGTCCTCTGGAAACACCATATATTTT. Translating gives CASSLVRGSSGNTIYF.

This clone showed up just a few times. This chain uses TRBV18 with TRBJ1-1, with 7 bases that match TRBD1. V shed 4 bases and J 3 bases; nucleotides not matched to a gene: 5. Germline CDR1 KGHSH, CDR2 LQKENI. The CDR3 runs to 14 residues. The CDR3 bases are TGTGCCAGCTCACGCCAGGGGGACGACACTGAAGCTTTCTTT. This encodes CASSRQGDDTEAFF.

Only one count was recorded for this clone. The chain joins TRBV5-1 to TRBJ1-2; tentative D call: TRBD1 (6 bases). The CDR3 has 14 amino acids. Per germline, CDR1 SGHRS and CDR2 YFSETQ. Trimming took off 3 bases at V and 5 bases at J, with 14 bases between the two ends. The CDR3: CASSSQGEGYGYTF. The CDR3 DNA follows: TGCGCCAGCAGCTCACAGGGAGAGGGTTATGGCTACACCTTC.

The chain couples TRBV5-1 to TRBJ1-6; the match to TRBD1 covers 7 bases. The V gene end was trimmed by 2 bases and the J gene end by 5 bases; junction bases not matched to a gene: 4. There are 15 residues in the CDR3. CDR1 SGHRS and CDR2 YFSETQ come from the germline V gene. CDR3 nucleotides: TGCGCCAGCAGCTTAGGAGGGGGCGATAATTCACCCCTCCACTTT. This gives the protein CASSLGGGDNSPLHF.

The chain recombines TRBV7-3 with TRBJ2-1; 8 nucleotides match TRBD2. Germline V gene lookup returns CDR1 SGHTA and CDR2 FQGTGA. The CDR3 is 15 residues long. The junction had 0 bases not matched to a gene; V was cut back by 2 bases and J by 0 bases. The DNA for the CDR3 is TGTGCCAGCAGCTTAGGACTAGCCTCCTACAATGAGCAGTTCTTC. It specifies CASSLGLASYNEQFF.

The chain joins TRBV28 to TRBJ2-2; D is possibly TRBD2 (5 bases). V lost 7 bases and J 1 base, leaving 19 bases between the germline ends. Germline lookup yields CDR1 MDHEN and CDR2 SYDVKM. The CDR3 totals 17 residues. Here the CDR3 DNA reads TGTGCCAGCAACAGACTATCTCTTACCCTGAACACCGGGGAGCTGTTTTTT. As protein: CASNRLSLTLNTGELFF.

The rearrangement links TRBV5-1 to TRBJ2-1; 7 nucleotides agree with TRBD1. CDR3 length equals 18 residues. Per germline, CDR1 SGHRS and CDR2 YFSETQ. Germline trimming cut 0 bases from V and 0 bases from J; bases unmatched to any gene: 9. CDR3 in DNA: TGCGCCAGCAGCTTGGCACAGGGGAACCCAAGCTCCTACAATGAGCAGTTCTTC. This encodes CASSLAQGNPSSYNEQFF.

The chain joins TRBV5-1 to TRBJ2-3; no reliable D call. V lost 4 bases and J lost 5, with 8 bases in between. Germline V gene sequence: CDR1 SGHRS, CDR2 YFSETQ. This CDR3 has 12 residues. This CDR3 reads CASSQTGDTQYF. The CDR3 DNA is TGCGCCAGCAGCCAGACGGGAGATACGCAGTATTTT.

This rearrangement joins TRBV28 to TRBJ1-6; weak D call: TRBD1 (5 bases). This CDR3 comprises 16 residues. Germline loops: CDR1 MDHEN, CDR2 SYDVKM. The V gene lost 4 bases and the J gene lost 3 bases, with 13 bases spanning the gap. The CDR3 region is CASSSYTGGYNSPLHF. CDR3 DNA sequence: TGTGCCAGCAGTTCATATACAGGTGGCTATAATTCACCCCTCCACTTT.

The chain uses TRBV15 and TRBJ2-1; perhaps TRBD2 as D (6 bases). This CDR3 is built from 15 residues. V shed 5 bases and J shed 6 bases, with 17 bases lying between them. Germline V gene lookup returns CDR1 LNHNV and CDR2 YYDKDF (reference sequence). CDR3 sequence (DNA): TGTGCCACCAGCCGAGGGCGGGGCTTAGGCAATGAGCAGTTCTTC. This codes for CATSRGRGLGNEQFF. Full variable domain (missing parts from reference TRBV15 and TRBJ2-1): DAMVIQNPRYQVTQFGKPVTLSCSQTLNHNVMYWYQQKSSQAPKLLFHYYDKDFNNEADTPDNFQSRRPNTSFCFLDIRSPGLGDTAMYLCATSRGRGLGNEQFFGPGTRLTVL.

The chain combines TRBV4-1 with TRBJ2-1; 10 positions agree with TRBD2. CDR3 length equals 16 residues. CDR1 and CDR2 from the germline V gene are MGHRA and YSYEKL. With V trimmed by 4 bases and J by 9 bases, 12 bases remained unmatched. This CDR3 reads CASSPASSGSDGEQFF. The CDR3 DNA follows: TGCGCCAGCAGCCCCGCCTCTAGCGGGAGCGACGGTGAGCAGTTCTTC.

V gene TRBV7-9 combines with J gene TRBJ2-1; tentative D call: TRBD2 (7 bases). V gave up 1 base and J gave up 6 bases, with 19 bases separating them. CDR3 length: 17 residues. CDR1 is SEHNR, CDR2 FQNEAQ, per germline (reference sequence). CDR3 DNA sequence: TGTGCCAGCAGCTTAGGGACTGGGGGGGCGCGTATCAATGAGCAGTTCTTC. Its protein is CASSLGTGGARINEQFF.

V and J are TRBV3-1 (or the pseudogene TRBV3-2) and TRBJ2-1; 11 bases are a match to TRBD2. CDR1 LGHDT and CDR2 YNNKEL come from the germline V gene (reference sequence). Germline trimming cut 0 bases from V and 4 bases from J; bases unmatched to any gene: 11. The CDR3 consists of 19 residues. In DNA, the CDR3 is TGTGCCAGCAGCCAAGAGGGACTAGCGGACCCCGGGTGGTACAATGAGCAGTTCTTC. Translation: CASSQEGLADPGWYNEQFF.

The J gene is TRBJ1-5, the V gene TRBV5-8; 7 nucleotides align to TRBD1. In germline, CDR1 is SGHTS, CDR2 YDEGEE. V shed 4 bases and J 5 bases; nucleotides not matched to a gene: 12. CDR3 length equals 16 residues. The chain's CDR3 is CASSPNYRGWDQPQHF. In DNA form, the CDR3 reads TGTGCCAGCAGCCCCAACTACAGGGGATGGGATCAGCCCCAGCATTTT. Filled out from reference TRBV5-8 and TRBJ1-5, the complete variable domain reads EAGVTQSPTHLIKTRGQQATLRCSPISGHTSVYWYQQALGLGLQFLLWYDEGEERNRGNFPPRFSGRQFPNYSSELNVNALELEDSALYLCASSPNYRGWDQPQHFGDGTRLSIL.